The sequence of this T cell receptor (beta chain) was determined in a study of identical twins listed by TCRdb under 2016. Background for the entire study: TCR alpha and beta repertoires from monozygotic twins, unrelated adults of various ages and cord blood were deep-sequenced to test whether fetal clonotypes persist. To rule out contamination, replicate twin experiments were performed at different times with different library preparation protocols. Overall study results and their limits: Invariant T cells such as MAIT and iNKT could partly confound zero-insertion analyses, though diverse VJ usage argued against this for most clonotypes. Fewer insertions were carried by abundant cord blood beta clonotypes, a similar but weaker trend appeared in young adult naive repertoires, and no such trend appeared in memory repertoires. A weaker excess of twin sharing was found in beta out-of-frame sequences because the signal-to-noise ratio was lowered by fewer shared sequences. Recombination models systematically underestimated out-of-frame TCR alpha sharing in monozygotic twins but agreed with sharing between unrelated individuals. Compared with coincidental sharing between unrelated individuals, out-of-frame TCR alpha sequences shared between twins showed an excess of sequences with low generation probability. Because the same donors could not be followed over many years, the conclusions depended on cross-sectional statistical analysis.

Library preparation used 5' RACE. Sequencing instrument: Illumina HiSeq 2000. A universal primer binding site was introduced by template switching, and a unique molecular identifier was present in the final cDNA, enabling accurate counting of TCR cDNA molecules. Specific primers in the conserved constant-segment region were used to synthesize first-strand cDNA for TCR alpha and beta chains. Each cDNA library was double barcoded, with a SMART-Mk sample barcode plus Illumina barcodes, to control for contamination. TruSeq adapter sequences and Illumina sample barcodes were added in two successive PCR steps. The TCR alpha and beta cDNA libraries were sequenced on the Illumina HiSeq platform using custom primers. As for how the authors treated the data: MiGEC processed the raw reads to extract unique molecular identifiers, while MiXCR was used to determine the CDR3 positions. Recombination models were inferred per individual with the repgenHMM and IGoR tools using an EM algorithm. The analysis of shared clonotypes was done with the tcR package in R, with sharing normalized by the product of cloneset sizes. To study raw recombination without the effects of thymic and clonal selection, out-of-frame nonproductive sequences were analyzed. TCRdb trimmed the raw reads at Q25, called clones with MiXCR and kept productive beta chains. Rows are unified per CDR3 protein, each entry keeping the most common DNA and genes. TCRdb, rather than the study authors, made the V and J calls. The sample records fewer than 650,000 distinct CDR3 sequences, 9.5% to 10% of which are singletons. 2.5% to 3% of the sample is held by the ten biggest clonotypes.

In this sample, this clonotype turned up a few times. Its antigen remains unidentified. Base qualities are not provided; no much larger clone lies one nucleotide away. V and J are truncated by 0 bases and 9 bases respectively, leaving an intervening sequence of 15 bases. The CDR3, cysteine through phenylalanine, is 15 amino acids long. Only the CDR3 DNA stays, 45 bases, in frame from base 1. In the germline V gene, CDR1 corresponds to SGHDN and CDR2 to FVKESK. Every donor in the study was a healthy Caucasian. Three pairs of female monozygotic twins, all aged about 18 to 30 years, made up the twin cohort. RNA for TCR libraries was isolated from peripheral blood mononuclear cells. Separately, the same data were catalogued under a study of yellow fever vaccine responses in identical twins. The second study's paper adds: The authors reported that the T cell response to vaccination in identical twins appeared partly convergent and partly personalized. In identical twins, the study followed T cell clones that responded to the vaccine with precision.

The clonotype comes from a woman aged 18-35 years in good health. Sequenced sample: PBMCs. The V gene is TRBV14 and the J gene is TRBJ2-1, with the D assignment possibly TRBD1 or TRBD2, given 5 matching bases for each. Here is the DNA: TGTGCCAGCAGCCAAGATTTACGGGATAGGGGTGAGCAGTTCTTC. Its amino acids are CASSQDLRDRGEQFF.